Listed below are T cell receptor beta chains from one sample, sequenced in a study of cytomegalovirus exposure and HLA in healthy donors. TCRdb keeps only in-frame clones here, not all; method: immunoSEQ multiplex PCR. This table has 80,000 or so clones, nearly 80% appearing once. Sequencing was done on a sample of PBMCs. Receptors originate from a man in his forties in good health and CMV-seronegative. Each CDR3 is given with its conserved first and last residue. The D gene is left open where the match is weak. Expanded clones are given a class, and other clones once, few, many or no size at all.

v_call,cdr3_length,clone_size,d_call,j_call,cdr3_aa,cdr3_nt
TRBV5-8,14,-,-,TRBJ2-5,CASSLGQSVETQYF,TGTGCCAGCAGCTTGGGACAGTCGGTGGAGACCCAGTACTTC
TRBV2,16,-,TRBD1,TRBJ1-3,CASSGTGGYSGNTIYF,TGTGCCAGCTCGGGTACAGGGGGCTACTCTGGAAACACCATATATTTT
TRBV5-1,16,-,TRBD1,TRBJ2-7,CASSYTSGTASYEQYF,TGCGCCAGCAGCTATACCTCCGGGACAGCGTCCTACGAGCAGTACTTC
TRBV4-3,12,-,-,TRBJ2-1,CASSQGVGEQFF,TGCGCCAGCAGCCAAGGAGTCGGTGAGCAGTTCTTC
TRBV1,16,once,-,TRBJ2-1,CTSSLTGTSWFNEQFF,TGCACCAGCAGCCTTACCGGGACTAGCTGGTTCAATGAGCAGTTCTTC
TRBV29-1,13,-,-,TRBJ2-7,CSVGGSTSYEQYF,TGCAGCGTTGGAGGTTCTACATCCTACGAGCAGTACTTC
TRBV2,14,-,-,TRBJ1-1,CASRGSEGNTEAFF,TGTGCCAGCAGAGGCTCTGAGGGGAACACTGAAGCTTTCTTT
TRBV6-5,14,-,TRBD1,TRBJ2-7,CASSYGQGAYEQYF,TGTGCCAGCAGTTACGGACAGGGGGCTTACGAGCAGTACTTC
TRBV18,15,-,-,TRBJ1-2,CASSPMRQKNYGYTF,TGTGCCAGCTCACCAATGAGACAAAAAAACTATGGCTACACCTTC
TRBV7-2,17,-,-,TRBJ2-6,CASSYRGQGIGANVLTF,TGTGCCAGCAGCTATAGAGGCCAGGGGATTGGGGCCAACGTCCTGACTTTC
TRBV7-8,16,-,TRBD1,TRBJ2-7,CASSLLTGPRSYEQYF,TGTGCCAGCAGCTTACTGACAGGGCCCAGAAGTTACGAGCAGTACTTC
TRBV5-8,15,few,TRBD2,TRBJ2-4,CASSRTSGSGNIQYF,TGTGCCAGCAGCAGGACTAGCGGGAGCGGAAACATTCAGTACTTC
TRBV5-4,14,-,-,TRBJ2-1,CASSRGGGFNEQFF,TGTGCCAGCAGCCGAGGTGGGGGGTTCAATGAGCAGTTCTTC
TRBV30,16,-,-,TRBJ2-1,CAWSVPRVDNYNEQFF,TGTGCCTGGAGTGTACCCCGGGTTGATAATTACAATGAGCAGTTCTTC
TRBV6-1,14,few,TRBD1,TRBJ1-4,CASSEAGGPEKLFF,TGTGCCAGCAGTGAAGCAGGGGGCCCGGAAAAACTGTTTTTT
TRBV7-9,15,-,TRBD1,TRBJ1-4,CAFRTGVSTNEKLFF,TGTGCCTTTCGGACAGGGGTCTCAACTAATGAAAAACTGTTTTTT
TRBV7-9,13,-,-,TRBJ2-7,CASSSGTYYEQYF,TGTGCCAGCAGCTCCGGGACATATTACGAGCAGTACTTC
TRBV2,14,-,TRBD1,TRBJ2-2,CASRPGTGLGELFF,TGTGCCAGCAGACCCGGGACAGGTCTCGGGGAGCTGTTTTTT
TRBV29-1,14,-,-,TRBJ1-1,CSVEDRAGVTEAFF,TGCAGCGTTGAAGATCGGGCGGGGGTCACTGAAGCTTTCTTT
TRBV5-8,17,-,-,TRBJ1-5,CASSLDRGKGSNQPQHF,TGTGCCAGCAGCTTGGACCGAGGAAAGGGGAGCAATCAGCCCCAGCATTTT
TRBV29-1,13,-,-,TRBJ1-1,CSVVAARSTEAFF,TGCAGCGTTGTGGCCGCGCGGTCCACTGAAGCTTTCTTT
TRBV9,15,-,TRBD1,TRBJ2-7,CASSESQGAGYEQYF,TGTGCCAGCAGCGAGTCCCAGGGGGCAGGCTACGAGCAGTACTTC
TRBV7-8,13,-,-,TRBJ1-1,CASSSYRGTEAFF,TGTGCCAGCAGCTCCTACCGGGGGACTGAAGCTTTCTTT
TRBV19,13,-,-,TRBJ2-3,CASSPWTLDTQYF,TGTGCCAGTAGTCCCTGGACTCTCGATACGCAGTATTTT
TRBV6-1,12,-,-,TRBJ2-1,CASSLEYNEQFF,TGTGCCAGCAGCCTAGAGTACAATGAGCAGTTCTTC
TRBV6-1,15,-,TRBD1,TRBJ2-7,CASSNPGQSSYEQYF,TGTGCCAGCAGCAATCCGGGACAGAGCTCCTACGAGCAGTACTTC
TRBV7-9,13,few,-,TRBJ2-7,CASSSDSSYEQYF,TGTGCCAGCAGCTCGGACAGCTCCTACGAGCAGTACTTC
TRBV28,15,-,TRBD2,TRBJ2-4,CASSSLAGRDNIQYF,TGTGCCAGCAGTTCACTAGCGGGGAGGGATAACATTCAGTACTTC
TRBV11-2,15,-,TRBD2,TRBJ2-3,CASSPGAGGPDTQYF,TGTGCCAGCAGCCCAGGAGCGGGAGGCCCAGATACGCAGTATTTT
TRBV6-1,15,-,TRBD2,TRBJ2-5,CASTLSGGGQETQYF,TGTGCCAGCACCCTCAGCGGCGGGGGGCAAGAGACCCAGTACTTC
TRBV27,16,-,TRBD2,TRBJ2-1,CASSKTSGRTYNEQFF,TGTGCCAGCAGTAAAACTAGCGGGAGGACCTACAATGAGCAGTTCTTC
TRBV2,15,few,TRBD2,TRBJ2-7,CASSPPSGFSYEQYF,TGTGCCAGCAGTCCTCCTAGCGGATTCTCCTACGAGCAGTACTTC
TRBV1,13,-,-,TRBJ2-1,CTSSQLRPNEQFF,TGCACCAGCAGCCAATTGAGGCCCAATGAGCAGTTCTTC
TRBV5-4,12,-,-,TRBJ2-7,CASSLPGYEQYF,TGTGCCAGCAGCTTACCAGGCTACGAGCAGTACTTC
TRBV5-6,14,-,TRBD1,TRBJ2-4,CASSPRTGFNIQYF,TGTGCCAGCAGCCCCCGGACAGGGTTTAACATTCAGTACTTC
TRBV6-1,16,few,TRBD2,TRBJ2-7,CASSEVQLAGRDEQYF,TGTGCCAGCAGTGAAGTACAACTAGCGGGAAGGGACGAGCAGTACTTC
TRBV6-5,16,-,TRBD1,TRBJ1-2,CASSYLGGAGGYGYTF,TGTGCCAGCAGTTACCTGGGTGGCGCAGGGGGTTATGGCTACACCTTC
TRBV27,14,-,-,TRBJ1-3,CASSLSGAGNTIYF,TGTGCCAGCAGTTTATCAGGGGCTGGAAACACCATATATTTT
TRBV7-2,15,-,TRBD1,TRBJ2-7,CASTSPGTGVHEQYF,TGTGCCAGCACCTCTCCCGGGACAGGGGTCCACGAGCAGTACTTC
TRBV7-3,13,-,-,TRBJ2-1,CASSLREHNEQFF,TGTGCCAGCAGCCTCCGGGAACACAATGAGCAGTTCTTC
TRBV6-5,14,-,TRBD1,TRBJ1-2,CASSYSTGATGYTF,TGTGCCAGCAGTTACTCGACAGGGGCGACGGGCTACACCTTC
TRBV4-1,17,-,TRBD2,TRBJ2-3,CASSQVGGRGATDTQYF,TGCGCCAGCAGCCAAGTAGGCGGGAGGGGGGCCACAGATACGCAGTATTTT
TRBV4-2,16,-,TRBD2,TRBJ2-5,CASSQERLAGLESQYF,TGTGCCAGCAGCCAAGAAAGACTAGCGGGATTAGAGAGCCAGTACTTC
TRBV28,16,-,TRBD1,TRBJ2-7,CASSWKDTGQTYEQYF,TGTGCCAGCAGTTGGAAGGATACGGGACAGACCTACGAGCAGTACTTC
TRBV10-3,11,-,-,TRBJ1-2,CAISESYAYTF,TGTGCCATCAGTGAGTCGTACGCGTACACCTTC
TRBV5-1,14,medium-sized,-,TRBJ1-2,CASSFNDNRYGYTF,TGCGCCAGCAGCTTTAACGACAACCGCTATGGCTACACCTTC
TRBV5-4,16,few,-,TRBJ2-6,CASSLDSRSGANVLTF,TGTGCCAGCAGCTTGGACTCCCGGTCTGGGGCCAACGTCCTGACTTTC
TRBV25-1,16,few,-,TRBJ2-5,CASSDHRGGYQETQYF,TGTGCCAGCAGTGACCACAGGGGGGGGTACCAAGAGACCCAGTACTTC
TRBV18,12,few,-,TRBJ2-3,CASSPGGDTQYF,TGTGCCAGCTCACCGGGGGGAGATACGCAGTATTTT
TRBV28,13,-,-,TRBJ1-2,CASSLSLRSGYTF,TGTGCCAGCAGTTTATCGCTGCGGAGTGGCTACACCTTC
TRBV6-5,13,few,-,TRBJ1-6,CASSYSGQSPLHF,TGTGCCAGCAGTTACTCGGGGCAATCACCCCTCCACTTT
TRBV27,14,-,-,TRBJ1-1,CASSLHRQNTEAFF,TGTGCCAGCAGTTTACACCGACAGAACACTGAAGCTTTCTTT
TRBV7-6,15,once,-,TRBJ1-5,CASSSGGESNQPQHF,TGTGCCAGCAGCTCGGGAGGGGAAAGCAATCAGCCCCAGCATTTT
TRBV7-3,16,-,TRBD1,TRBJ2-2,CASSQRGGQGTGELLF,TGTGCCAGCAGCCAGAGGGGGGGACAGGGAACCGGGGAGCTGCTTTTT
TRBV4-3,18,-,TRBD2,TRBJ2-7,CASSQDSTSGKKISEQYF,TGCGCCAGCAGCCAAGATTCAACTAGCGGGAAAAAGATCTCCGAGCAGTACTTC
TRBV27,15,-,TRBD1,TRBJ2-7,CASSSRTGFSYEQYF,TGTGCCAGCAGTTCCCGGACAGGGTTCAGCTACGAGCAGTACTTC
TRBV4-2,14,-,TRBD1,TRBJ2-7,CASSQDGTGGEQYF,TGTGCCAGCAGCCAAGATGGGACAGGGGGCGAGCAGTACTTC
TRBV4-2,14,-,TRBD1,TRBJ1-1,CASSQEGQGAGAFF,TGTGCCAGCAGCCAAGAGGGGCAGGGGGCGGGAGCTTTCTTT
TRBV29-1,16,-,-,TRBJ2-7,CSVEGTRGYGSYEQYF,TGCAGCGTTGAAGGGACACGGGGGTACGGCTCCTACGAGCAGTACTTC